This is a list of T cell receptor beta chains from one sample in a study of brain metastases from non-small cell lung cancer. Generated by immunoSEQ multiplex PCR, the TCRdb table keeps only in-frame clones and is missing some. The table shows around 2,700 clones, with less than 85% occurring only once. Material: tissue from a brain metastasis. The receptors here all came from a donor aged 40 or older with non-small cell lung cancer. CDR3s include the opening cysteine and the closing phenylalanine or tryptophan. A D gene is named only where the DNA matches it firmly. The listing skips clone size in some rows; elsewhere it reads once, few, many or a size class.

TRBD2	TRBV7-9	-	TRBJ2-3	TGTGCCAGCAGCTCACTAGCGGGAGTTAAAGATACGCAGTATTTT	CASSSLAGVKDTQYF
-	TRBV7-9	-	TRBJ2-7	TGTGCCAGCAGCTTAGCTAGCGGCACCCTCTACGAGCAGTACTTC	CASSLASGTLYEQYF
-	TRBV5-1	-	TRBJ1-1	TGCGCCAGCAGCTTGGGGCCCCAGAACACTGAAGCTTTCTTT	CASSLGPQNTEAFF
TRBD2	TRBV4-3	-	TRBJ2-3	TGCGCCAGCAGCCAAGATCTATTAACTAGCGGGAGGAATACGCAGTATTTT	CASSQDLLTSGRNTQYF
-	TRBV7-2	-	TRBJ2-7	TGTGCCAGCACCTTTAGGGGATACGAGCAGTACTTC	CASTFRGYEQYF
TRBD2	TRBV24-1	-	TRBJ2-5	TGTGCCACCAGTGACTGGACTAGCGGGAGGGCAGAGACCCAGTACTTC	CATSDWTSGRAETQYF
-	TRBV14	once	TRBJ1-1	TGTGCCAGCAGCTGGGGGCCAGAAGCAGCTTTCTTT	CASSWGPEAAFF
TRBD2	TRBV4-3	-	TRBJ2-1	TGCGCCAGTGCGACTAGCGGGGGGAGTCGCGATGAGCAGTTCTTC	CASATSGGSRDEQFF
-	TRBV30	few	TRBJ2-1	TGTGCCTGGAGCGGGCGGACTCACAATGAGCAGTTCTTC	CAWSGRTHNEQFF
TRBD1	TRBV28	-	TRBJ2-1	TGTGCCAGCAGTCCGTCCCGGGACAGGGGGGACAATGAGCAGTTCTTC	CASSPSRDRGDNEQFF
-	TRBV10-3	-	TRBJ2-1	TGTGCCATCGGGGGAAGTTACTACAATGAGCAGTTCTTC	CAIGGSYYNEQFF
-	TRBV18	-	TRBJ2-3	TGTGCCAGCTCACCATCCCGGACAGCCACAGATACGCAGTATTTT	CASSPSRTATDTQYF
TRBD2	TRBV10-3	-	TRBJ2-2	TGTGCCATCAGTGGTAACACGGGAGGGAACACCGGGGAGCTGTTTTTT	CAISGNTGGNTGELFF
-	TRBV28	-	TRBJ1-1	TGTGCCAGCGGTGAGGTTGAGGGCACTCTCATGAACACTGAAGCTTTCTTT	CASGEVEGTLMNTEAFF
-	TRBV5-6	-	TRBJ1-3	TGTGCCAGCAGCTTTAGGGCCGGCCTCTCTGGAAACACCATATATTTT	CASSFRAGLSGNTIYF
TRBD1	TRBV27	-	TRBJ2-1	TGTGCCAGCTCTCCCAGGGGGTACAATGAGCAGTTCTTC	CASSPRGYNEQFF
-	TRBV6-1	-	TRBJ2-3	TGTGCCAGCAGTGAAAGTTACACAGATACGCAGTATTTT	CASSESYTDTQYF
-	TRBV29-1	-	TRBJ1-3	TGCAGCGTTGACGTGGGCAGGGAAGGATCCGGAAACACCATATATTTT	CSVDVGREGSGNTIYF
-	TRBV24-1	-	TRBJ2-7	TGTGCCACCAGTGAACTGGACAGCTACGAGCAATACTTC	CATSELDSYEQYF
-	TRBV2	-	TRBJ2-5	TGTGCCAGCAATTACCAAGAGACCCAGTACTTC	CASNYQETQYF
-	TRBV2	-	TRBJ1-5	TGTGCCAGCAGGCCAGCAAGTGGATTGTTGGCGCCCCAGCATTTT	CASRPASGLLAPQHF
TRBD1	TRBV7-2	-	TRBJ1-2	TGTGCCAGCAGCTTGACAGGGAGCTATGGCTACACCTTC	CASSLTGSYGYTF
-	TRBV5-8	-	TRBJ1-2	TGTGCCAGCACCCGGGACCAGAGGAGGGCCCACACCTTC	CASTRDQRRAHTF
TRBD1	TRBV30	-	TRBJ1-1	TGTGCCTGGACCGGGACAGGGATCATCGGTTTCTTT	CAWTGTGIIGFF
-	TRBV30	-	TRBJ1-4	TGTGCCAGGGACACGGAGAATGAAAAACTGTTTTTT	CARDTENEKLFF
-	TRBV12-3/TRBV12-4	once	TRBJ1-5	TGTGCCAGCAGTTTTTCCGGCAATCAGCCCCAGCATTTT	CASSFSGNQPQHF
-	TRBV14	-	TRBJ2-7	TGTGCCAGCAGCCAAGGGGTCCGGCGCGAGCAGTACTTC	CASSQGVRREQYF
-	TRBV7-9	-	TRBJ2-1	TGTGCCAGCAGCTTAGACCGGGATTTGTCCCGGGAGCAGTTCTTC	CASSLDRDLSREQFF
TRBD1	TRBV18	-	TRBJ2-1	TGTGCCAGCTCACCGCTCCCTCTGGACAGGGCGGGTGAGCAGTTCTTC	CASSPLPLDRAGEQFF
-	TRBV6-5	-	TRBJ2-3	TGTGCCAGCGGTAAACTCGAAACGCAGTATTTT	CASGKLETQYF
TRBD1	TRBV7-6	-	TRBJ2-7	TGTGCCAGCAGCTTAAGCTACAGGGGGCAGGGGGAGCAGTACTTC	CASSLSYRGQGEQYF